This passage covers 9 T cell receptor beta chains from one sample sequenced in a study of technical replicates of blood from a few donors (dated by TCRdb to about 2017). The method was the immunoSEQ multiplex PCR assay. TCRdb limited this immuneACCESS table to in-frame rearrangements with V and J called. A share of clones is missing; checked studies link under half to unresolved V genes, and the rest is unexplained. This sample gives fewer than 12,000 clones in total; roughly 94% of them show up just once. The ten largest clones capture 6% to 8.5% of the sample. The sequencing input was PBMCs. The receptors derive from a human donor in good health.

The rearrangement uses TRBV7-9 and TRBJ1-1, with D unresolved. The V end was cut by 5 bases, the J end by 4 bases, with 14 bases between. The CDR3 runs 14 residues. Germline CDR1 SEHNR, CDR2 FQNEAQ (reference sequence). The CDR3 nucleotides read TGTGCCAGCAGCCCAGGAAACCCAGCCACTGAAGCTTTCTTT. Its protein is CASSPGNPATEAFF.

The chain couples TRBV7-2 to TRBJ2-1, with D tentatively TRBD1 (6 bases). V was cut by 1 base and J by 2 bases, with 9 bases left in between. Germline V gene lookup returns CDR1 SGHTA and CDR2 FQGNSA. This CDR3 contains 15 residues. The DNA of the CDR3 is TGTGCCAGCAGCTTAGGGACAGCTACCTACAATGAGCAGTTCTTC. Its protein is CASSLGTATYNEQFF.

The chain links TRBV5-1 to TRBJ2-4, with D possibly being TRBD2 (5 bases). V was cut by 2 bases and J by 2 bases, with 8 bases left in between. The CDR3 loop spans 14 amino acids. Germline V CDR1 and CDR2: SGHRS, YFSETQ. The CDR3 DNA reads as TGCGCCAGCAGCTTCGACGGGACCAAAAACATTCAGTACTTC. This codes for CASSFDGTKNIQYF.

The J gene is TRBJ2-1, the V gene TRBV27; the match to TRBD1 covers 10 bases. After removal of 3 bases from V and 4 bases from J, the junction contained 9 bases not matched to a gene. The germline gives CDR1 MNHEY, CDR2 SMNVEV (reference sequence). This CDR3 comprises 17 residues. The CDR3 nucleotides are TGTGCCAGCAGTTTCCCACGGGACAGGGGCCGGTACAATGAGCAGTTCTTC. Its translation is CASSFPRDRGRYNEQFF.

V usage is TRBV7-8 and J usage is TRBJ1-2; D is ambiguous. This CDR3 is built from 16 residues. The germline V gene has CDR1 SGHVS and CDR2 FQNEAQ. Trimming shortened V by 3 bases and J by 0 bases, and 14 bases separated the two germline ends. This chain's CDR3 is CASSFGARKSNYGYTF. In nucleotides, the CDR3 is TGTGCCAGCAGCTTTGGTGCCAGGAAGTCTAACTATGGCTACACCTTC. Together with reference TRBV7-8 and TRBJ1-2, the CDR3 gives the full variable domain: GAGVSQSPRYKVAKRGQDVALRCDPISGHVSLFWYQQALGQGPEFLTYFQNEAQLDKSGLPSDRFFAERPEGSVSTLKIQRTQQEDSAVYLCASSFGARKSNYGYTFGSGTRLTVV.

The chain links TRBV11-3 to TRBJ2-2; TRBD2 matches at 10 bases. This CDR3 contains 16 residues. Germline V gene lookup returns CDR1 SGHNT and CDR2 YENEEA. V lost 1 base and J lost 4; bases outside the gene matches: 3. In nucleotides, the CDR3 is TGTGCCAGCAGCTTAGTTCTAGCGGGAGTCACCGGGGAGCTGTTTTTT. It codes for CASSLVLAGVTGELFF.

The chain joins TRBV7-6 to TRBJ2-5; the D gene is possibly TRBD2 (5 bases). CDR1 is SGHVS and CDR2 is FNYEAQ in the germline V gene. Trimming left V 0 bases short and J 4 bases short, with 15 bases between. The CDR3 length is 16 residues. CDR3 amino acids: CASSLAQRTRRETQYF. For the CDR3, the DNA is TGTGCCAGCAGCTTAGCGCAGCGGACCCGACGAGAGACCCAGTACTTC.

V gene TRBV19 combines with J gene TRBJ2-1; TRBD2 matches 7 bases. In germline, CDR1 is LNHDA, CDR2 SQIVND (reference sequence). The V gene end was trimmed by 3 bases and the J gene end by 0 bases; junction bases not matched to a gene: 11. CDR3 size: 18 residues. CDR3 region: CASSILVGRGSSYNEQFF. CDR3 nucleotides: TGTGCCAGTAGTATCTTAGTTGGGCGGGGGAGCTCCTACAATGAGCAGTTCTTC. The whole variable domain, filled in from reference TRBV19 and TRBJ2-1, reads DGGITQSPKYLFRKEGQNVTLSCEQNLNHDAMYWYRQDPGQGLRLIYYSQIVNDFQKGDIAEGYSVSREKKESFPLTVTSAQKNPTAFYLCASSILVGRGSSYNEQFFGPGTRLTVL.

The chain combines TRBV6-5 with TRBJ2-1; 8 nucleotides line up with TRBD2. The germline CDR1 and CDR2 sequences are MNHEY and SVGAGI. V trimming: 5 bases; J trimming: 1 base; junction bases outside the gene matches: 4. The CDR3 contains 15 residues. DNA for the CDR3: TGTGCCAGCAGTCCCTTAGCGGGATCCTACAATGAGCAGTTCTTC. The encoded protein is CASSPLAGSYNEQFF.